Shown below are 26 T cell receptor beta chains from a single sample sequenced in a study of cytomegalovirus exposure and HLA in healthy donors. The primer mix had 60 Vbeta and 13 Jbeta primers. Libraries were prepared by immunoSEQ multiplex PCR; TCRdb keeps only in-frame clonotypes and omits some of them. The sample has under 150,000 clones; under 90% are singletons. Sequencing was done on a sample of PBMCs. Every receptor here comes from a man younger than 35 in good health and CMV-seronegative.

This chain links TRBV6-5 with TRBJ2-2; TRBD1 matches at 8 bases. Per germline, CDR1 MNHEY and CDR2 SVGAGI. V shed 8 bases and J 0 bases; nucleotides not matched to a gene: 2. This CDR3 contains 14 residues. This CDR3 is CASLTGANTGELFF. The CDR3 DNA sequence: TGTGCCAGCCTGACAGGGGCGAACACCGGGGAGCTGTTTTTT.

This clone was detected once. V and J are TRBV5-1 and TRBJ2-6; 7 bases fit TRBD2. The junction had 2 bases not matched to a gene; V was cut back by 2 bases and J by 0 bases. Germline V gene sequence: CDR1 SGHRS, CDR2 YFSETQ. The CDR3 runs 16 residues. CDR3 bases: TGCGCCAGCAGCTTCTGGACTAGCTCTGGGGCCAACGTCCTGACTTTC. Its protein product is CASSFWTSSGANVLTF.

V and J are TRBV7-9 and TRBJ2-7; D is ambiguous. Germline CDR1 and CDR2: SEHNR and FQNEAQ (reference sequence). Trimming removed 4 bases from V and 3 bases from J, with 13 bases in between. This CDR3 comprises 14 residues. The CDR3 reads CASSSTVIVYEQYF. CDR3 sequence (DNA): TGTGCCAGCAGCTCCACGGTGATAGTCTACGAGCAGTACTTC.

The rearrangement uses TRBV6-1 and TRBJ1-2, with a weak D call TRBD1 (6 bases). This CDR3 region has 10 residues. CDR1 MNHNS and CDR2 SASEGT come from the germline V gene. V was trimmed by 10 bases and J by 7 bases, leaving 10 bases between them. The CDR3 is CATRGGGYTF. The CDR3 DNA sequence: TGTGCCACAAGAGGGGGTGGCTACACCTTC.

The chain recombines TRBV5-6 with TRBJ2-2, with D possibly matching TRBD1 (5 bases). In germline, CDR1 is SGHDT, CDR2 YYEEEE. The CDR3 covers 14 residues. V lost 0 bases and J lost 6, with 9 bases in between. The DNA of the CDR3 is TGTGCCAGCAGCTTGGTTCAGGGCGCCGGGGAGCTGTTTTTT. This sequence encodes CASSLVQGAGELFF.

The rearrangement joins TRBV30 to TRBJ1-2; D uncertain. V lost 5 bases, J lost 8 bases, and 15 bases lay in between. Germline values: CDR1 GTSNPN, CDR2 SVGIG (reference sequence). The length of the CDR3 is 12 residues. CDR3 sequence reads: CAWGRVFEGYTF. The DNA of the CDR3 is TGTGCCTGGGGGCGGGTTTTCGAGGGCTACACCTTC.

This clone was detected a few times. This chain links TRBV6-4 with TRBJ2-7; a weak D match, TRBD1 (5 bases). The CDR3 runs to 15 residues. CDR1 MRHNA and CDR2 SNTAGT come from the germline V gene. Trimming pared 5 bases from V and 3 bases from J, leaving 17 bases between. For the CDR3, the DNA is TGTGCCAGCAGTCGCCTTAGACAGTGGGGCTACGAGCAGTACTTC. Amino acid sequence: CASSRLRQWGYEQYF.

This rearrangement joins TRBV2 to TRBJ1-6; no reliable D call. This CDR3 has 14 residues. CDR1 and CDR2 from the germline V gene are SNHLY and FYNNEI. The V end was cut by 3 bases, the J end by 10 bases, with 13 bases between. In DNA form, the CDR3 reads TGTGCCAGCAGTGAGGGCCTATGGAACTCACCCCTCCACTTT. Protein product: CASSEGLWNSPLHF.

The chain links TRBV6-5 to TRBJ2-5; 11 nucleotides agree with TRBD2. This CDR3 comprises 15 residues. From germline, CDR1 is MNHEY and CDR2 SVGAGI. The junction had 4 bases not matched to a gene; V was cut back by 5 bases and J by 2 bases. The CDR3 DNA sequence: TGTGCCAGCAGTCTAGCGGGGGGACGACAAGAGACCCAGTACTTC. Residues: CASSLAGGRQETQYF.

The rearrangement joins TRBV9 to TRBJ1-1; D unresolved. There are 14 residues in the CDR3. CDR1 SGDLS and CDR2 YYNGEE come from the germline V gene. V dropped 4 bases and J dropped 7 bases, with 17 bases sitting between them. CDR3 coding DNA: TGTGCCAGCAGCTTCCTGGGAGGTGTCGGTGAAGCTTTCTTT. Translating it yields CASSFLGGVGEAFF.

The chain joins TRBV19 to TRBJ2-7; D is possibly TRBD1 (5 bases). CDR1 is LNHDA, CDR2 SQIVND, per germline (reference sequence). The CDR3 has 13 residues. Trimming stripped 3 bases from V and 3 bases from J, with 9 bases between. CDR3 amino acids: CASSIQTDYEQYF. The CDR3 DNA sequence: TGTGCCAGTAGTATCCAGACAGACTACGAGCAGTACTTC.

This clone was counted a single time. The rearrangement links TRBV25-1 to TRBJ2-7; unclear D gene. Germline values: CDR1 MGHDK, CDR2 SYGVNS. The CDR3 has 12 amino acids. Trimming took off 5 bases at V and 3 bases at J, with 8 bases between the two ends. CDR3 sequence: CASSISLYEQYF. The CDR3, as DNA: TGTGCCAGCAGTATCAGTCTCTACGAGCAGTACTTC.

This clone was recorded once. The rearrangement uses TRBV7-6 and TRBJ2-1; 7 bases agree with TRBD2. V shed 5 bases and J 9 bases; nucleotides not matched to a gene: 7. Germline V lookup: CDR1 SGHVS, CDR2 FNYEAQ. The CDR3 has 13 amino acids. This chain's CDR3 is CASSLGLVGEQFF. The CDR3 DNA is TGTGCCAGCAGCCTTGGACTAGTTGGTGAGCAGTTCTTC.

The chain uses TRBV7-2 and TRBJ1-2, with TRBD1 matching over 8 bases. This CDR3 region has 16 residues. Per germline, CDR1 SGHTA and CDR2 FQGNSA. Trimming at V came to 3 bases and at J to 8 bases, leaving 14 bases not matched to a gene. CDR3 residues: CASSLGLGQGASGYTF. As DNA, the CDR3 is TGTGCCAGCAGCTTGGGATTAGGTCAGGGGGCAAGCGGCTACACCTTC.

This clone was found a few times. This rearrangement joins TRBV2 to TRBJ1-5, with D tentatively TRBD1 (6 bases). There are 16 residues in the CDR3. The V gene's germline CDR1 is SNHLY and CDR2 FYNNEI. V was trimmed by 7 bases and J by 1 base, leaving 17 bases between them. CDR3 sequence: CASIDHREKSNQPQHF. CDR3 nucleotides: TGTGCCAGCATCGACCACAGGGAAAAGAGCAATCAGCCCCAGCATTTT.

CDR3 coding DNA: TGTGCCAGCAGCCTCCCCCGTGGCCTCCCTCGGAACACTGAAGCTTTCTTT. This translates into CASSLPRGLPRNTEAFF. The chain carries TRBV7-2 and TRBJ1-1, with unresolved D. The CDR3 is 17 amino acids. Trimming removed 5 bases at V and 1 base at J, with 20 bases between. The germline V gene encodes CDR1 SGHTA and CDR2 FQGNSA.

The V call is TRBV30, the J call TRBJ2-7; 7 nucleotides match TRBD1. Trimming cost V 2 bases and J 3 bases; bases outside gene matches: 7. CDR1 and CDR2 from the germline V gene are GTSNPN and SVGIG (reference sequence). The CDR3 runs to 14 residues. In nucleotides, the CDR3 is TGTGCCTGGAGTCTTCGATGGGACAGCTACGAGCAGTACTTC. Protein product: CAWSLRWDSYEQYF.

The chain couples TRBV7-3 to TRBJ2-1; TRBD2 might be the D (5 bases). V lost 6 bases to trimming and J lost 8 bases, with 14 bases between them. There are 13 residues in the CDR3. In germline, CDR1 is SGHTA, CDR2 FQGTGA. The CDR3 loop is CASSGRESDEQFF. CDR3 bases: TGTGCCAGCAGTGGTCGGGAATCTGATGAGCAGTTCTTC.

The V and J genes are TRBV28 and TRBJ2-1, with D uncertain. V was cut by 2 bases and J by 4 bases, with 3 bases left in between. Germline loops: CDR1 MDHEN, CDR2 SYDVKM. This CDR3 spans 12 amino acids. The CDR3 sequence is CASSLLYNEQFF. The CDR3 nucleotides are TGTGCCAGCAGTTTACTTTACAATGAGCAGTTCTTC.

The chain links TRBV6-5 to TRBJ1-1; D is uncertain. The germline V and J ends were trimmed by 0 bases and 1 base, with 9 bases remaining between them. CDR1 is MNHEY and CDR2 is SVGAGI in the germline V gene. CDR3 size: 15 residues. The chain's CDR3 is CASSYSHAGNTEAFF. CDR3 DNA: TGTGCCAGCAGTTACTCCCATGCAGGGAACACTGAAGCTTTCTTT.

The CDR3 DNA reads TGCGCCAGCAGTGCCCGGGGGAATCAGCCCCAGCATTTT. Amino acid sequence: CASSARGNQPQHF. The J gene is TRBJ1-5, the V gene TRBV10-1, with D tentatively TRBD1 (5 bases). Trimming stripped 4 bases from V and 4 bases from J, with 8 bases between. Looked up from germline, CDR1 is WNHNN and CDR2 is SYGVQD (reference sequence). The CDR3 totals 13 residues.

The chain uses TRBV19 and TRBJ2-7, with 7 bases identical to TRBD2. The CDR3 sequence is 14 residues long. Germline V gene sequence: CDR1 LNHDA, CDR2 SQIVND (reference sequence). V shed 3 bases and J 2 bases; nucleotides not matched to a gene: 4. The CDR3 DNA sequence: TGTGCCAGTAGTATTGGGGGGGGGACCTACGAGCAGTACTTC. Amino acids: CASSIGGGTYEQYF. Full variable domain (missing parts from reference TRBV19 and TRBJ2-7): DGGITQSPKYLFRKEGQNVTLSCEQNLNHDAMYWYRQDPGQGLRLIYYSQIVNDFQKGDIAEGYSVSREKKESFPLTVTSAQKNPTAFYLCASSIGGGTYEQYFGPGTRLTVT.

The CDR3 spells CASSIRPVGQLQETQYF. For the CDR3, the DNA is TGTGCCAGTAGTATTCGACCGGTCGGACAGCTACAAGAGACCCAGTACTTC. This chain links TRBV19 with TRBJ2-5, with D possibly TRBD1 on 6 matching bases. Germline V gene sequence: CDR1 LNHDA, CDR2 SQIVND (reference sequence). V was pared by 3 bases and J by 2 bases, with 19 bases between. The CDR3 is made up of 17 amino acids.

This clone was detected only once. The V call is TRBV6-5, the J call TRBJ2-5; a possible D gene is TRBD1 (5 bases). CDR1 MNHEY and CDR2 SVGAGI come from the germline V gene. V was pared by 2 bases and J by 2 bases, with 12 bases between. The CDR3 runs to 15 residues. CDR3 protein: CASSYRGTQQETQYF. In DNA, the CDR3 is TGTGCCAGCAGTTACAGGGGCACACAACAAGAGACCCAGTACTTC.

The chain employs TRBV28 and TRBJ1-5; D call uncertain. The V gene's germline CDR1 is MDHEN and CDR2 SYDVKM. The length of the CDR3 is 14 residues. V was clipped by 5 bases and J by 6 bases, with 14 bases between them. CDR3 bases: TGTGCCAGCAGTCCGGAGTTGAGCGCTCAGCCCCAGCATTTT. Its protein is CASSPELSAQPQHF. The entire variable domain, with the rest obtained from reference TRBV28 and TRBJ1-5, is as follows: DVKVTQSSRYLVKRTGEKVFLECVQDMDHENMFWYRQDPGLGLRLIYFSYDVKMKEKGDIPEGYSVSREKKERFSLILESASTNQTSMYLCASSPELSAQPQHFGDGTRLSIL.

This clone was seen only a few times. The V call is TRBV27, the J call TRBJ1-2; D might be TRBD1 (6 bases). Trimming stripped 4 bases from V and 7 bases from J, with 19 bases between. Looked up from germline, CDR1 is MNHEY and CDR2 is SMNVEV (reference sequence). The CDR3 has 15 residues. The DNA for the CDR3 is TGTGCCAGCAGTTCGGGGGGCGTTCTTGTGGCTGGCTACACCTTC. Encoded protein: CASSSGGVLVAGYTF.